This TCR beta chain was retrieved from a study of cytomegalovirus exposure and HLA in healthy donors. About this clone itself: Its target is unknown.

Points from the study as a whole: Cytomegalovirus status was reportedly diagnosed by the classifier with high specificity and sensitivity. In an earlier analysis, in about 530 donors, most V segments appeared productive either ~90% or ~30% of the time.

V gave up 4 bases and J gave up 3 bases, with 10 bases separating them. In germline, CDR1 is MDHEN, CDR2 SYDVKM. The CDR3 extends over 13 amino acids. This PCR relied on a set of 60 Vbeta primers and 13 Jbeta primers. Using immunoSEQ multiplex PCR, the repertoire was profiled, and TCRdb retains in-frame clones only, with some absent. The table shows some 120,000 clones, with roughly a tenth occurring only once. The receptor's source is a young man in good health and CMV-seronegative. The rearrangement joins TRBV28 to TRBJ2-7; D possibly corresponds to TRBD1 (6 bases). The sequencing sample was made of PBMCs. CDR3 nucleotides: TGTGCCAGCAGTTATACAGGGTTCTACGAGCAGTACTTC. It specifies CASSYTGFYEQYF.